This TCR beta chain was documented in a study of blood T cell repertoires in COVID-19. The repertoire was sequenced with immunoSEQ multiplex PCR; TCRdb's copy has only in-frame clones and lacks some. The sample holds tens of thousands of clones, around three quarters seen once. This CDR3 region has 11 residues. The V end lost 4 bases, the J end lost 6 bases, and 4 bases lay between the germline ends. Germline V CDR1 and CDR2: MNHNY, SVGAGI (reference sequence). This TCR derives from a man aged 45-65 years with active or convalescent COVID-19. Sequencing input: peripheral blood. The chain employs TRBV6-6 and TRBJ1-3, with D uncertain. The CDR3, as DNA: TGTGCCAGCAGTTTGGCAAACACCATATATTTT. Protein product: CASSLANTIYF.